Sequencing of this T cell receptor beta chain was carried out in a study of T cell repertoires in cytomegalovirus infection. Whole-study context: An indication of both CMV infection and matching HLA type came from public TCR beta signatures.

CDR1 and CDR2 from the germline V gene are MNHEY and SMNVEV (reference sequence). The CDR3 spans 16 residues. Trimming took 3 bases from V and 0 from J, leaving 12 bases between them. This clonotype was seen a single time. Antigen: not known. TCRdb ran MiXCR on the reads and lists one entry per CDR3 protein. The table lists some 940,000 distinct CDR3 sequences, approximately 31% of them singletons. This rearrangement joins TRBV27 to TRBJ1-5, with a tentative D call TRBD1 (5 bases). The receptor's source is a human donor in good health (CMV status not recorded). Some clones in this sample may be carry-over from other donors' samples. The sequencing used cultured CD8+ T cells from PBMCs, collected from culture after CMV antigen stimulation. CDR3 residues: CASSLLGPYSNQPQHF. Here the CDR3 DNA reads TGTGCCAGCAGTTTGTTGGGACCGTATAGCAATCAGCCCCAGCATTTT.